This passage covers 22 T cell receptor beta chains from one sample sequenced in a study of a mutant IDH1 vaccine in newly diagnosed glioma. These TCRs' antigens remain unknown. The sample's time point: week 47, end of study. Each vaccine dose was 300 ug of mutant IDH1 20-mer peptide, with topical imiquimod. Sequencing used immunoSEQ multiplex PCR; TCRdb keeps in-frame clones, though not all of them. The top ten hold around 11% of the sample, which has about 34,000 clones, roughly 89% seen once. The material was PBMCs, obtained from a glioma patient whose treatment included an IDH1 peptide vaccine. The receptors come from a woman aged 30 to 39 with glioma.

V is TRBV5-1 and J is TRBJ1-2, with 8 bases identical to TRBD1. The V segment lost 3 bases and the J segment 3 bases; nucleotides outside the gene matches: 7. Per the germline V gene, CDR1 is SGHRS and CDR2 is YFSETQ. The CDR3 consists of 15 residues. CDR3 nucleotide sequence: TGCGCCAGCAGCTCAAATCAGGGGGCTGACTATGGCTACACCTTC. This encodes CASSSNQGADYGYTF. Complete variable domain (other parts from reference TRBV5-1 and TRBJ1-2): KAGVTQTPRYLIKTRGQQVTLSCSPISGHRSVSWYQQTPGQGLQFLFEYFSETQRNKGNFPGRFSGRQFSNSRSEMNVSTLELGDSALYLCASSSNQGADYGYTFGSGTRLTVV.

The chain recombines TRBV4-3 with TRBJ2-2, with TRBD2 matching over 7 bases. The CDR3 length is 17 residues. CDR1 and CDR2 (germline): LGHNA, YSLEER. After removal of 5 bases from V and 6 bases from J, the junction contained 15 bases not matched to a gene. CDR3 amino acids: CASSEHPRGAGAGELFF. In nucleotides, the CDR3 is TGCGCCAGCAGCGAACACCCAAGGGGCGCGGGGGCCGGGGAGCTGTTTTTT.

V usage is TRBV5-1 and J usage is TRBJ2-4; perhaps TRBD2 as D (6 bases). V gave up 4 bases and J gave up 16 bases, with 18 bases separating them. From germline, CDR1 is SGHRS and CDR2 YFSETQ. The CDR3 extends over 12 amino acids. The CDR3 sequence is CASSDGGNAQYF. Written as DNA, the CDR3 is TGCGCCAGCAGCGACGGCGGGAATGCTCAATACTTC.

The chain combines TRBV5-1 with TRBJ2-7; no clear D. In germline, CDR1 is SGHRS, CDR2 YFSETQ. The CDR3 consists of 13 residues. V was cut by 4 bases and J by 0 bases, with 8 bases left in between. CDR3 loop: CASSPDGSYEQYF. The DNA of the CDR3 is TGCGCCAGCAGCCCGGACGGCTCCTACGAGCAGTACTTC.

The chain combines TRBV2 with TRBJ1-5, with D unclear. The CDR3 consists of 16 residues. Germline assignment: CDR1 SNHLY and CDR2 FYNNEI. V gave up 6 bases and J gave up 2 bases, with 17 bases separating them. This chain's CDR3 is CASRGHRIGGNQPQHF. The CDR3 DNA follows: TGTGCCAGCAGGGGTCATCGGATAGGCGGCAATCAGCCCCAGCATTTT.

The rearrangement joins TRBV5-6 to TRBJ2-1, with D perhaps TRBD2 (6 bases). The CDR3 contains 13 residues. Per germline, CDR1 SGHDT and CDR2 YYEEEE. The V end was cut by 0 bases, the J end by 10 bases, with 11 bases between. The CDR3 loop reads CASSLGAGKEQFF. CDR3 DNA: TGTGCCAGCAGCTTGGGTGCGGGGAAGGAGCAGTTCTTC.

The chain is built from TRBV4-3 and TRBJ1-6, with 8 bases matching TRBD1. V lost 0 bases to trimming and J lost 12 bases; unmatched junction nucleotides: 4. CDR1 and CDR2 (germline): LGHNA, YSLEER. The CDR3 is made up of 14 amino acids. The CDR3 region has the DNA TGCGCCAGCAGCCAAGAGCGCAGGGGGCTACCCCTCCACTTT. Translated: CASSQERRGLPLHF.

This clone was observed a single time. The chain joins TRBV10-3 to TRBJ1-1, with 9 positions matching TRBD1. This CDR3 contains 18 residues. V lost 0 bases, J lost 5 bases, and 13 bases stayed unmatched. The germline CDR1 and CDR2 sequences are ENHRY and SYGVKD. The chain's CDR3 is CAISESVYWTGEATEAFF. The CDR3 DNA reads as TGTGCCATCAGTGAGTCGGTGTACTGGACAGGGGAGGCGACTGAAGCTTTCTTT.

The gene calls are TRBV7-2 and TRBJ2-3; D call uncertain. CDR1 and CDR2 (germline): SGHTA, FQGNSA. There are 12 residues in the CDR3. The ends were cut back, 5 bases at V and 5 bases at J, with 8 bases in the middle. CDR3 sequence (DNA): TGTGCCAGCAGCCTCTCTGAAGATACGCAGTATTTT. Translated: CASSLSEDTQYF.

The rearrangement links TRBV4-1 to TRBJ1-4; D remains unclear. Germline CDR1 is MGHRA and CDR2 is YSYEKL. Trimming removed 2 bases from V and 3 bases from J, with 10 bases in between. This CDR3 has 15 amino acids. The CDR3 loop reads CASSQMGRANEKLFF. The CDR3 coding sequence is TGCGCCAGCAGCCAAATGGGGAGGGCTAATGAAAAACTGTTTTTT.

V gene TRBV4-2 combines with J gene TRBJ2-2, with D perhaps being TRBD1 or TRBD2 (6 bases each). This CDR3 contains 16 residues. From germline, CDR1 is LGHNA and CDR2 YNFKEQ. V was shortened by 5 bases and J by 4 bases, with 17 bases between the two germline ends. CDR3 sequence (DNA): TGTGCCAGCAGCGCAAGCCGGGGGCCAGGCACCGGGGAGCTGTTTTTT. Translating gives CASSASRGPGTGELFF.

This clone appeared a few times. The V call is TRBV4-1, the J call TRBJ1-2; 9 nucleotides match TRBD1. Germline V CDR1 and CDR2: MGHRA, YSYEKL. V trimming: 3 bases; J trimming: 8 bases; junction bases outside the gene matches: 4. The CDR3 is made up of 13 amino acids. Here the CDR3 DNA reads TGCGCCAGCAGCCAGGGGACAGGGAAGGGCTACACCTTC. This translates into CASSQGTGKGYTF.

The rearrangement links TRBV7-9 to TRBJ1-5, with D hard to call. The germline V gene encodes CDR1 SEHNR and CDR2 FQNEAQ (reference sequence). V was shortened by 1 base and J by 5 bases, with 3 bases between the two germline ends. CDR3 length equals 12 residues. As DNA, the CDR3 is TGTGCCAGCAGCTTAGTTCATCAGCCCCAGCATTTT. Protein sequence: CASSLVHQPQHF.

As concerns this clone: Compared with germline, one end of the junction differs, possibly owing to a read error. The CDR3 reads CASSPQPGGNQPQHF. The CDR3 DNA reads TGTGCCAGCAGCCCACAGCCGGGAGGCAACCAGCCCCAGCATTTT. This sequence joins TRBV6-5 and TRBJ1-5; D is unclear. The CDR3 consists of 15 residues. Germline values: CDR1 MNHEY, CDR2 SVGAGI.

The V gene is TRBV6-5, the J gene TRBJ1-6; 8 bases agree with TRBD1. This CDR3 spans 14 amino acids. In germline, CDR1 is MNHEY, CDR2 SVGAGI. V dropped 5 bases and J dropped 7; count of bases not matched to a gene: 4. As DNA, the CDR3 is TGTGCCAGCAGTGTACAGGGGGGGAATTCACCCCTCCACTTT. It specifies CASSVQGGNSPLHF.

CDR3 bases: TGTGCCATCAGACCTACAGGAGATAAAGAGACCCAGTACTTC. Amino acid sequence: CAIRPTGDKETQYF. The chain joins TRBV10-3 to TRBJ2-5; TRBD1 is a possible D gene (5 bases). From germline, CDR1 is ENHRY and CDR2 SYGVKD. The CDR3 runs 14 residues. The V end was cut by 6 bases, the J end by 3 bases, with 14 bases between.

CDR3 residues: CASSLGSHSNQPQHF. The CDR3 nucleotides are TGTGCCAGCAGCCTCGGGTCTCATAGCAATCAGCCCCAGCATTTT. The V gene is TRBV7-2, the J gene TRBJ1-5; D call uncertain. V was clipped by 5 bases and J by 0 bases, with 11 bases between them. The CDR3 loop spans 15 amino acids. Germline assignment: CDR1 SGHTA and CDR2 FQGNSA.

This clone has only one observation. CDR3 sequence (DNA): TGTGCCAGCAGACGACAGAACACCGGGGAGCTGTTTTTT. Its protein is CASRRQNTGELFF. The chain uses TRBV27 and TRBJ2-2; D remains unclear. V was pared by 6 bases and J by 1 base, with 6 bases between. CDR3 length: 13 amino acids. In germline, CDR1 is MNHEY, CDR2 SMNVEV (reference sequence).

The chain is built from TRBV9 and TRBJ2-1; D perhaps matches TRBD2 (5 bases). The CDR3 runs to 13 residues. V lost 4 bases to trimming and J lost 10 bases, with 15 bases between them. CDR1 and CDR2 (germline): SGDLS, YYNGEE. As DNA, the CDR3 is TGTGCCAGCAGCACAGCGGAACTATACGAGCAGTTCTTC. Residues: CASSTAELYEQFF.

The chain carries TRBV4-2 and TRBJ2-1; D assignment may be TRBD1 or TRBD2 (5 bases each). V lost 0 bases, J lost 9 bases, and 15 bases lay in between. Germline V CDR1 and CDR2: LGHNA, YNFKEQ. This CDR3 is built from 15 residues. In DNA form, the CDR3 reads TGTGCCAGCAGCCAAGAGGGACCCCAGGTTACTGAGCAGTTCTTC. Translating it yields CASSQEGPQVTEQFF.

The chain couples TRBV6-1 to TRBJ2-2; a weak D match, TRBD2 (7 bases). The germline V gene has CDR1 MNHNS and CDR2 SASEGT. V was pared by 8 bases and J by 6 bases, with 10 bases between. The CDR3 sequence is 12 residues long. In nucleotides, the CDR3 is TGTGCCAGCGAGGGGGGGGCCGGGGAGCTGTTTTTT. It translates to CASEGGAGELFF.

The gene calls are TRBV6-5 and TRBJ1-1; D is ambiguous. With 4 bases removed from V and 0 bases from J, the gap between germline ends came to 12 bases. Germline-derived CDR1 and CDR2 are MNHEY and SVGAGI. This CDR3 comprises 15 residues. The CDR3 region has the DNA TGTGCCAGCAGTTTAAGGGCGCGTCTGAACACTGAAGCTTTCTTT. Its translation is CASSLRARLNTEAFF.